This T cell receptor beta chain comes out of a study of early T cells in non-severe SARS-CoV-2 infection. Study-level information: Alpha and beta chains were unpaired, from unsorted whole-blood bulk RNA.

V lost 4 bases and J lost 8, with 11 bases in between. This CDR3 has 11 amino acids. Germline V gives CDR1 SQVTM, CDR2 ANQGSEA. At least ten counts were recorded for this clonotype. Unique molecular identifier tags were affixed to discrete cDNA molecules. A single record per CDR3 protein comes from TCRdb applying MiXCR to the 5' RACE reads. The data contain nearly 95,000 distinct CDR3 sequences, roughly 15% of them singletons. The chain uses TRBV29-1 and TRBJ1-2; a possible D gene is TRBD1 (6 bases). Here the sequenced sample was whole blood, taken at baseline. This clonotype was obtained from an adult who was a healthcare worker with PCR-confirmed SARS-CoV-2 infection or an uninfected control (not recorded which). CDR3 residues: CSVGGQEGYTF. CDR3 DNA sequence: TGCAGCGTTGGGGGGCAGGAAGGCTACACCTTC.